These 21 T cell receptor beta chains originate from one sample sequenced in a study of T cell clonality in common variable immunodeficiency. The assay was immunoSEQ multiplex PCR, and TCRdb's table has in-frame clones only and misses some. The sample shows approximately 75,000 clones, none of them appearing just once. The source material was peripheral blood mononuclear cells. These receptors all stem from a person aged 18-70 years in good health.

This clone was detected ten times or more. CDR3 DNA, as far as it was read: TGTGCCAGTAGTATTGGCAGGGGCTTATTTAATCAGCCC. The encoded protein is CASSIGRGLFNQP. The full CDR3 is CASSIGRGLFNQPQHF. The V call is TRBV19, the J call TRBJ1-5; D may be TRBD1 (6 bases). Read coverage stops 3 residues before the CDR3 terminus; the germline J gene supplies the remainder. In germline, CDR1 is LNHDA, CDR2 SQIVND (reference sequence). CDR3 size: 16 residues. V lost 3 bases, J lost 4 bases, and 16 bases lay in between.

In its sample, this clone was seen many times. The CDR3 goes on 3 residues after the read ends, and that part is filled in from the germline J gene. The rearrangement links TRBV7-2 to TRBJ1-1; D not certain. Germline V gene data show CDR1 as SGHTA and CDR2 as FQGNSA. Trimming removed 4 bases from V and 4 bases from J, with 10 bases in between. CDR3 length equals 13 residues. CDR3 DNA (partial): TGTGCCAGCAGCTCCACGCCGGGCACTGAA. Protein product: CASSSTPGTE. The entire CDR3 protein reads CASSSTPGTEAFF.

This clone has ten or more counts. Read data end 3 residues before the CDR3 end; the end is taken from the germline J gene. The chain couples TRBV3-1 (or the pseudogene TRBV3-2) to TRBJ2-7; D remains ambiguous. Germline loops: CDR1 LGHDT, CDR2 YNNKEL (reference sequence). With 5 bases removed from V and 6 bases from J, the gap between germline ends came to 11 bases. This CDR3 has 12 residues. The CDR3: CASSNAIREQYF. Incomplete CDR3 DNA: TGTGCCAGCAGCAACGCTATCCGCGAG.

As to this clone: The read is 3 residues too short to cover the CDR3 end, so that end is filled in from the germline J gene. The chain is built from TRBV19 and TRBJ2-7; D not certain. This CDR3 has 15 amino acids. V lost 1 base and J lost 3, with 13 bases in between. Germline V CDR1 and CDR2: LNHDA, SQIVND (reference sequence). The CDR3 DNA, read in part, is TGTGCCAGTAGTATAGGATGCGTACTACTCTACGAG. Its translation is CASSIGCVLLYE. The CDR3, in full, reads CASSIGCVLLYEQYF.

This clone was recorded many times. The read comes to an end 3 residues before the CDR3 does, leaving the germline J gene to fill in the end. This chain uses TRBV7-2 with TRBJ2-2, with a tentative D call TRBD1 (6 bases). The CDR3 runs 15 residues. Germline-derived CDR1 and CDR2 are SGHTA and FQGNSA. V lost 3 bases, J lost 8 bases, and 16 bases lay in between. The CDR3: CASSLNTQGFGELFF. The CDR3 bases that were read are TGTGCCAGCAGCTTGAATACTCAGGGGTTTGGGGAG.

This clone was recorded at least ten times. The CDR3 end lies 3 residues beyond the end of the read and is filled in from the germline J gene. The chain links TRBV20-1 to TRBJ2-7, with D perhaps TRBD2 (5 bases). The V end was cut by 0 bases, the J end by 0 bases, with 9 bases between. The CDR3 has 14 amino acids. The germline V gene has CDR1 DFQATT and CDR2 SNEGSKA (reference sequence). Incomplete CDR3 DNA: TGCAGTGCTAGAGAGGACTCCAGCTCCTACGAG. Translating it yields CSAREDSSSYE. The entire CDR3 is CSAREDSSSYEQYF.

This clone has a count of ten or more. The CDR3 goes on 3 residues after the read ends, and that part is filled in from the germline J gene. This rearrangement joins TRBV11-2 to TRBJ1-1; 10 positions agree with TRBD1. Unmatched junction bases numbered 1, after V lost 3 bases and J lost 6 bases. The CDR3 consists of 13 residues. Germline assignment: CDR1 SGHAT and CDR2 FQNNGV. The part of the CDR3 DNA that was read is TGTGCCAGCAGCTTCGGACAGGGGGCTGAA. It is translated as CASSFGQGAE. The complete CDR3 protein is CASSFGQGAEAFF. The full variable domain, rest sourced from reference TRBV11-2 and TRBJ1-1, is EAGVAQSPRYKIIEKRQSVAFWCNPISGHATLYWYQQILGQGPKLLIQFQNNGVVDDSQLPKDRFSAERLKGVDSTLKIQPAKLEDSAVYLCASSFGQGAEAFFGQGTRLTVV.

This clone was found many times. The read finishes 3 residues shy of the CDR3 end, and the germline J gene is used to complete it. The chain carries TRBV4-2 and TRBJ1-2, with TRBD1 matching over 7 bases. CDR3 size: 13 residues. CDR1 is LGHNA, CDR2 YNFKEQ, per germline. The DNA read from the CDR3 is TGTGCCAGCAGACCCCAGGGGGTAGAAGGC. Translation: CASRPQGVEG. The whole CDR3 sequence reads CASRPQGVEGYTF.

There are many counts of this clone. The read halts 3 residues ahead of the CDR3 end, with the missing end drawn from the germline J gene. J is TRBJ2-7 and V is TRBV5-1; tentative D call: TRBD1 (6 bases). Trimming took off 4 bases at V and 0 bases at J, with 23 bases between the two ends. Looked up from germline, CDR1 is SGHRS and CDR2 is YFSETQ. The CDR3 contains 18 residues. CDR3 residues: CASSPTLVRTESSYEQYF. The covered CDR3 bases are TGCGCCAGCAGCCCTACCCTCGTGCGGACAGAGAGCTCCTACGAG.

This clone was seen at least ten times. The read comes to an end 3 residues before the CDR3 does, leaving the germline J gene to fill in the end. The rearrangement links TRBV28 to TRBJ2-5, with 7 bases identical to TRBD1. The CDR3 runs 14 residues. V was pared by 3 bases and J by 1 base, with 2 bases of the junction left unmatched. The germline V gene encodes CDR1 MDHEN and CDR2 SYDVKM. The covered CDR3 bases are TGTGCCAGCAGTTTCACAGGGGCCCAAGAGACC. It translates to CASSFTGAQET. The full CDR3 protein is CASSFTGAQETQYF.

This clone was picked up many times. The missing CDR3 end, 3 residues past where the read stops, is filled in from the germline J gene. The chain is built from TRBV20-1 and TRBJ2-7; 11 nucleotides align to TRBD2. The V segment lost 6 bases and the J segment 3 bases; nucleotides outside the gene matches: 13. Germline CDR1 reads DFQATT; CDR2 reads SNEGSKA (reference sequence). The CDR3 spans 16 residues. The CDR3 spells CSANPPTSGSDYEQYF. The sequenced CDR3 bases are TGCAGTGCAAACCCCCCTACTAGCGGGAGCGACTACGAG.

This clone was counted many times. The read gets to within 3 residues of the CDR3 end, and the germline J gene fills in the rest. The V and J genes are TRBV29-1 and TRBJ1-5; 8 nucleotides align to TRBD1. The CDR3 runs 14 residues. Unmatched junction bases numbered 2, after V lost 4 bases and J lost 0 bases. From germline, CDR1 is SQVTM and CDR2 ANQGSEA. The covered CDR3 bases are TGCAGCGTTGGACAGGGGCTTAGCAATCAGCCC. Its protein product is CSVGQGLSNQP. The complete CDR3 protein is CSVGQGLSNQPQHF.

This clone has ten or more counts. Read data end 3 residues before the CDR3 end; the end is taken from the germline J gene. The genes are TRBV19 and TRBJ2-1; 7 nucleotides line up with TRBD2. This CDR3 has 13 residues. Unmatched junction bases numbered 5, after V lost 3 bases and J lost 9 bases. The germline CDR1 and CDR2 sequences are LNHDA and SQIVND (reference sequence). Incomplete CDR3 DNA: TGTGCCAGTAGTATGCCAGCGGGACGTGAG. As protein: CASSMPAGRE. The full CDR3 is CASSMPAGREQFF.

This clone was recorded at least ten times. The DNA read from the CDR3 is TGTGCCAGCAGCGCGACTAGGGGGCCCTATGGC. This gives the protein CASSATRGPYG. The complete CDR3 reads CASSATRGPYGYTF. The V call is TRBV7-8, the J call TRBJ1-2; 7 bases line up with TRBD1. The sequenced fragment ends 3 residues before the CDR3 boundary, so the rest is inferred from the germline J gene. This CDR3 is 14 amino acids long. V gave up 5 bases and J gave up 4 bases; unmatched junction bases: 7. Germline values: CDR1 SGHVS, CDR2 FQNEAQ.

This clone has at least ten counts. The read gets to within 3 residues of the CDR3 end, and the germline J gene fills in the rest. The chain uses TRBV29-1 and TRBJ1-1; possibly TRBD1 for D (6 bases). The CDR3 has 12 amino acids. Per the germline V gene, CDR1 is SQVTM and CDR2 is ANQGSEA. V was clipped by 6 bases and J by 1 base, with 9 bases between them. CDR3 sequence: CSVDRSNTEAFF. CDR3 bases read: TGCAGCGTGGACAGATCGAACACTGAA.

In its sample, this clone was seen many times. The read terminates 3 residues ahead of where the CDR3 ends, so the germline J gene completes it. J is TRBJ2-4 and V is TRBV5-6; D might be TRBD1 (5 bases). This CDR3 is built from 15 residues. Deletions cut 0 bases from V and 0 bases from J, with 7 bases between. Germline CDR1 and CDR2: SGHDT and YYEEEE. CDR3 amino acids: CASSLEGLAKNIQYF. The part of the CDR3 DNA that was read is TGTGCCAGCAGCTTGGAGGGGCTAGCCAAAAACATT.

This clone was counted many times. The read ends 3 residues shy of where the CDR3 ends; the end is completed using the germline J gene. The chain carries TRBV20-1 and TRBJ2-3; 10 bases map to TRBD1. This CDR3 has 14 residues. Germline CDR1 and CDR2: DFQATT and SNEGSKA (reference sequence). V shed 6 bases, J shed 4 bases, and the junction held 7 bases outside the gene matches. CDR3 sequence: CSAMRQGAPDTQYF. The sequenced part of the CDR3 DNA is TGCAGTGCCATGCGACAGGGGGCCCCAGATACG.

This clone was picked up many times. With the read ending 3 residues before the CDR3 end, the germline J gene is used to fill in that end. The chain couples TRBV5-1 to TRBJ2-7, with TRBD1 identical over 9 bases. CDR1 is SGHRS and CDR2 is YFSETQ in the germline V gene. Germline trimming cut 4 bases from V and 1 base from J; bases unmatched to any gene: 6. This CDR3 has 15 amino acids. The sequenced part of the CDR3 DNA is TGCGCCAGCAGCCTCGGGACAGGGTATTCCTACGAG. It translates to CASSLGTGYSYE. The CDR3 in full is CASSLGTGYSYEQYF. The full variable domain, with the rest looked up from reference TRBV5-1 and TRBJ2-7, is KAGVTQTPRYLIKTRGQQVTLSCSPISGHRSVSWYQQTPGQGLQFLFEYFSETQRNKGNFPGRFSGRQFSNSRSEMNVSTLELGDSALYLCASSLGTGYSYEQYFGPGTRLTVT.

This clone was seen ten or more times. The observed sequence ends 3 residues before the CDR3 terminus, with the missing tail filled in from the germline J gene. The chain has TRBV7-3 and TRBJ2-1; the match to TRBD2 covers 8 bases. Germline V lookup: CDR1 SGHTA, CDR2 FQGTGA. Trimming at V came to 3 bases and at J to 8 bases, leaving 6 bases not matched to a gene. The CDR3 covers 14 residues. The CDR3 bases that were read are TGTGCCAGCAGCTTGGCGGGAGGTATGCATGAG. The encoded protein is CASSLAGGMHE. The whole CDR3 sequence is CASSLAGGMHEQFF.

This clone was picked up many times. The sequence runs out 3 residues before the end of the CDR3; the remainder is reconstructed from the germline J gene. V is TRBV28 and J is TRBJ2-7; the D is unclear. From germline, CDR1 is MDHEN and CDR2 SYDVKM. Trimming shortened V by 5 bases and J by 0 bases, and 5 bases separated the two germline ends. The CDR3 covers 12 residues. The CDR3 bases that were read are TGTGCCAGCAGTCCTAACTCCTACGAG. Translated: CASSPNSYE. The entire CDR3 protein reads CASSPNSYEQYF.

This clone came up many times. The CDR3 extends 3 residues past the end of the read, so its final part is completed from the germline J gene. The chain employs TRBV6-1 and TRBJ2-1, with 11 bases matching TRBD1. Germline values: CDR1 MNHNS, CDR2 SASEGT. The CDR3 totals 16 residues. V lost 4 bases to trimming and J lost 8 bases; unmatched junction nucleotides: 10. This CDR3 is CASSAGIWTGGDEQFF. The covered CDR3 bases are TGTGCCAGCAGTGCGGGGATCTGGACAGGGGGCGATGAG.